The 5 T cell receptor beta chains listed next were all sequenced from one sample in a study of blood T cells in healthy people across ages. A second roughly 6 to 12 cycle PCR used barcoded and J-beta primers. TCRdb re-derived calls from the 5' RACE reads in MiXCR, one entry per CDR3 protein. The sample yields some 1.6 million distinct CDR3 sequences, about 32% seen once. Sequenced material: blood. These receptors all come from a woman aged 25 to 39 in good health.

The chain joins TRBV20-1 to TRBJ2-5, with 7 bases identical to TRBD2. The CDR3 contains 13 residues. With 4 bases clipped from V and 2 bases from J, the junction kept 4 bases outside the gene matches. CDR1 is DFQATT and CDR2 is SNEGSKA in the germline V gene (reference sequence). The CDR3 sequence is CSAMGGEQETQYF. The CDR3 nucleotides read TGCAGTGCTATGGGGGGGGAACAAGAGACCCAGTACTTC.

This clonotype was observed many times. The chain recombines TRBV18 with TRBJ2-2, with a tentative D call TRBD2 (7 bases). CDR1 is KGHSH and CDR2 is LQKENI in the germline V gene. Trimming pared 0 bases from V and 3 bases from J, leaving 11 bases between. The CDR3 spans 16 residues. For the CDR3, the DNA is TGTGCCAGCTCACCACCGGGGGGGCGAGACACCGGGGAGCTGTTTTTT. This sequence encodes CASSPPGGRDTGELFF.

The V and J genes are TRBV19 and TRBJ2-3, with D possibly matching TRBD1 (6 bases). The V gene lost 3 bases and the J gene lost 8 bases, with 6 bases spanning the gap. The V gene's germline CDR1 is LNHDA and CDR2 SQIVND (reference sequence). This CDR3 is built from 11 residues. This CDR3 is CASSIRGTQYF. CDR3 nucleotide sequence: TGTGCCAGTAGTATCAGGGGTACGCAGTATTTT. Complete variable domain (other parts from reference TRBV19 and TRBJ2-3): DGGITQSPKYLFRKEGQNVTLSCEQNLNHDAMYWYRQDPGQGLRLIYYSQIVNDFQKGDIAEGYSVSREKKESFPLTVTSAQKNPTAFYLCASSIRGTQYFGPGTRLTVL.

This chain uses TRBV18 with TRBJ2-5, with D perhaps TRBD1 (5 bases). The germline gives CDR1 KGHSH, CDR2 LQKENI. V lost 2 bases and J 2 bases, leaving 9 bases between the germline ends. The CDR3 extends over 14 amino acids. This CDR3 reads CASSPEAGQETQYF. DNA of the CDR3: TGTGCCAGCTCACCAGAGGCAGGGCAAGAGACCCAGTACTTC. Full variable domain (rest looked up from reference TRBV18 and TRBJ2-5): NAGVMQNPRHLVRRRGQEARLRCSPMKGHSHVYWYRQLPEEGLKFMVYLQKENIIDESGMPKERFSAEFPKEGPSILRIQQVVRGDSAAYFCASSPEAGQETQYFGPGTRLLVL.

J is TRBJ2-5 and V is TRBV5-6; D is tentatively TRBD1 or TRBD2 (5 bases each). This CDR3 comprises 16 residues. Trimming cost V 0 bases and J 11 bases, with 23 bases left between them. The germline CDR1 and CDR2 sequences are SGHDT and YYEEEE. CDR3 sequence: CASSLGGPRRGDKQYF. The CDR3 DNA reads as TGTGCCAGCAGCTTGGGGGGACCTCGCCGGGGAGACAAGCAGTACTTC.